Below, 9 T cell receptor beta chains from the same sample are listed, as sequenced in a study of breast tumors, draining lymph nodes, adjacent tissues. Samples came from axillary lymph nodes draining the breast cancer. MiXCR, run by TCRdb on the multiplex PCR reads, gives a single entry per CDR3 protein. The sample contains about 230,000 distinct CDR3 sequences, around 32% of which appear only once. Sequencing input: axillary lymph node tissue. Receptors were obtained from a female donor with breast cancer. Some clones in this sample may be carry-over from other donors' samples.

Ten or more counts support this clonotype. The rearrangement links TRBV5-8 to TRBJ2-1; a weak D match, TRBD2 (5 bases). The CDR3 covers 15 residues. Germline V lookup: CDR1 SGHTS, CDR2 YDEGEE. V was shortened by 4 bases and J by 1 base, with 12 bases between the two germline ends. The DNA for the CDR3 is TGTGCCAGCAGCCCCGGGGAGAGTTCCTACAATGAGCAGTTCTTC. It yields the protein CASSPGESSYNEQFF.

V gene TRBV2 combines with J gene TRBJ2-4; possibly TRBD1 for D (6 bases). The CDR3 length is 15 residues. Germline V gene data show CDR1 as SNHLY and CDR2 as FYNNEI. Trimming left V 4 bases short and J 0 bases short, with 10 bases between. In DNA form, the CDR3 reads TGTGCCAGCAGTGGATCAGGGGCAGCCAAAAACATTCAGTACTTC. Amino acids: CASSGSGAAKNIQYF.

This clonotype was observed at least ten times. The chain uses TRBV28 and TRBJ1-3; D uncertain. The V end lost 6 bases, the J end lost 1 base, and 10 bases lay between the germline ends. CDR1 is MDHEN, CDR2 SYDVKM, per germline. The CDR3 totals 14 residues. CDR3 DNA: TGTGCCAGCAGCTTCCTAAGATCTGGAAACACCATATATTTT. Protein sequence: CASSFLRSGNTIYF.

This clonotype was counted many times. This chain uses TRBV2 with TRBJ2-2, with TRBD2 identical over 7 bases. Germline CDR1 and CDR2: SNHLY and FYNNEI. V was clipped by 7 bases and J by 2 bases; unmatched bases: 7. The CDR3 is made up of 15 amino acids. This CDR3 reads CASTGGAYNTGELFF. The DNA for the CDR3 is TGTGCCAGCACGGGAGGCGCTTATAACACCGGGGAGCTGTTTTTT.

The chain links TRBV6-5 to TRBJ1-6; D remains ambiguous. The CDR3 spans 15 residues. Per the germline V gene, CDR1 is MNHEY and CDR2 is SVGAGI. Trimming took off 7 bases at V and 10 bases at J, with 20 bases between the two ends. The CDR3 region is CASIGLAGSGSPLHF. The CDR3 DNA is TGTGCCAGCATTGGGTTAGCCGGCAGCGGGTCACCCCTCCACTTT.

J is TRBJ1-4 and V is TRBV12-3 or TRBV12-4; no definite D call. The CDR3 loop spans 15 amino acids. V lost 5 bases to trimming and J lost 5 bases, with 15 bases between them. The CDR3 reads CASSGKGSYNEKLFF. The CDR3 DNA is TGTGCCAGCAGTGGGAAGGGCTCCTACAATGAAAAACTGTTTTTT.

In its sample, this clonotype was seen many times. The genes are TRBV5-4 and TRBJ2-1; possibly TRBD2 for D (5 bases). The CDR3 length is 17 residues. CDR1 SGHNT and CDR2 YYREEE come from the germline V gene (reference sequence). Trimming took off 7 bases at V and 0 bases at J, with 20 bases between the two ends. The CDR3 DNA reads TGTGCCAGCTGCCCCCGAGAGAGGGCTTACTCCTACAATGAGCAGTTCTTC. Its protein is CASCPRERAYSYNEQFF.

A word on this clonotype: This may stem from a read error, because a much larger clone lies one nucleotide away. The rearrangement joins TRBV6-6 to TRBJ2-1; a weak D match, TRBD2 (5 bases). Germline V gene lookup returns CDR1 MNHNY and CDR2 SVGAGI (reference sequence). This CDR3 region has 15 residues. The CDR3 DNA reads TGTGCCAGCAAAGACATGCGGACTTCCTACGATGAGCAGTTCTTC. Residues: CASKDMRTSYDEQFF.

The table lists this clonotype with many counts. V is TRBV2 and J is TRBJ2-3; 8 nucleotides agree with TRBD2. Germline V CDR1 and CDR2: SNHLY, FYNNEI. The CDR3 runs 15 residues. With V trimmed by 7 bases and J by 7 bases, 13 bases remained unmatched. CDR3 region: CASMIGTRSTYTQYF. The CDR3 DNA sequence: TGTGCCAGCATGATAGGGACTAGAAGTACGTATACGCAGTATTTT. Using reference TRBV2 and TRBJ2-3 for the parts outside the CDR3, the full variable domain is EPEVTQTPSHQVTQMGQEVILRCVPISNHLYFYWYRQILGQKVEFLVSFYNNEISEKSEIFDDQFSVERPDGSNFTLKIRSTKLEDSAMYFCASMIGTRSTYTQYFGPGTRLTVL.